This T cell receptor (beta chain) was obtained from a study of identical twins. General study findings and limits: Analyses of zero insertions could be partly confounded by invariant MAIT and iNKT cells.

Comments on this clonotype: Its antigen is undetermined.

The CDR3 runs 16 residues. Per germline, CDR1 MNHEY and CDR2 SVGAGI. Trimming stripped 4 bases from V and 7 bases from J, with 19 bases between. In TCRdb, the 5' RACE reads were re-called with MiXCR into one record per CDR3 protein. The data show around 490,000 distinct CDR3 sequences, with approximately 20% seen just once and around 0.48% held by the top ten. The data also belong to a second study, concerning yellow fever vaccine responses in identical twins.

The chain recombines TRBV6-5 with TRBJ1-4; D possibly corresponds to TRBD1 (6 bases). The TCR was taken from a young woman in good health. The sequenced material came from CD4+ T cells sorted from blood. CDR3 DNA sequence: TGTGCCAGCAGTTCGCCCCTCTGGGGGGCGCGTGAAAAACTGTTTTTT. As protein: CASSSPLWGAREKLFF.